What follows is one T cell receptor beta chain and its context. As yet, its antigen is unknown. The CDR3 spans 15 residues. CDR1 KGHSH and CDR2 LQKENI come from the germline V gene. The J segment lost 3 bases and the V segment lost 0 bases, leaving 3 bases of the junction unmatched. Negatively enriched CD4+ T cells were divided by CD45RA into naive and memory. These data originate in a study of shared clonotypes between healthy human individuals. The study ran the assay at deep level. Several immunoSEQ 96-well plates shared each subset's DNA, each plate a replicate. The data were produced by immunoSEQ multiplex PCR, yet TCRdb's version contains in-frame clones alone and is incomplete. The profile shows a few million clones, over 85% of them singletons. General study points: Clonotypes shared by all four sorted-subset donors had higher generation probabilities than non-shared clonotypes.

This receptor was taken from a young man in good health. The specimen sequenced was naive CD4+ T cells sorted from blood. Subset: CD45RA+ positively selected. The genes are TRBV18 and TRBJ1-1, with 8 nucleotides matching TRBD1. CDR3 in DNA: TGTGCCAGCTCACCACCCAACAGGGGGGACACTGAAGCTTTCTTT. Amino acid sequence: CASSPPNRGDTEAFF. The complete variable domain, with remaining parts taken from reference TRBV18 and TRBJ1-1, reads NAGVMQNPRHLVRRRGQEARLRCSPMKGHSHVYWYRQLPEEGLKFMVYLQKENIIDESGMPKERFSAEFPKEGPSILRIQQVVRGDSAAYFCASSPPNRGDTEAFFGQGTRLTVV.